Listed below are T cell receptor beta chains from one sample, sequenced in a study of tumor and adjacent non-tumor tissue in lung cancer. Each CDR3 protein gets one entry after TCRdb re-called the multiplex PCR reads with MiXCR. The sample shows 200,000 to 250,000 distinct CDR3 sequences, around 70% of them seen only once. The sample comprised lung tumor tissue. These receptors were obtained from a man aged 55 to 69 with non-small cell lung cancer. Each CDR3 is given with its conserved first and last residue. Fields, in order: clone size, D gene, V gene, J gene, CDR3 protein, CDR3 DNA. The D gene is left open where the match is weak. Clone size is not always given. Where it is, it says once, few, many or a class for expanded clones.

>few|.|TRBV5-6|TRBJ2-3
CASSGTVMGSSTDTQYF
TGTGCCAGCAGCGGAACTGTAATGGGCTCTAGCACAGATACGCAGTATTTT
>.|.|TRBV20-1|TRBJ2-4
CSAVPSVKNIQYF
TGCAGTGCCGTGCCCAGCGTTAAAAACATTCAGTACTTC
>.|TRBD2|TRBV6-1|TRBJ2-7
CTSSSPGLAGTEQYF
TGTACCAGCAGTTCTCCGGGATTAGCGGGGACCGAGCAGTACTTC
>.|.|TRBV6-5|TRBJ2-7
CVSSYLTGVSYEQYF
TGTGTCAGCAGTTACCTAACGGGAGTCTCCTACGAGCAGTACTTC
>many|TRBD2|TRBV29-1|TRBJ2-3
CSVPSGASTDTQYF
TGCAGCGTTCCTAGCGGGGCTAGCACAGATACGCAGTATTTT
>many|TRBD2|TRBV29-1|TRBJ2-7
CSVEDPGGSNYEQYF
TGCAGCGTTGAAGATCCGGGCGGGAGTAACTACGAGCAGTACTTC
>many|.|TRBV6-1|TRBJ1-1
CASSEDSNTEAFF
TGTGCCAGCAGTGAGGACAGCAACACTGAAGCTTTCTTT
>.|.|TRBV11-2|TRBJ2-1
CTSTLGGASHNEQFF
TGTACCAGCACCTTAGGAGGAGCGTCCCACAATGAGCAGTTCTTC
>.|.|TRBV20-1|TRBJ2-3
CSARGCERGSTDTQYF
TGCAGTGCTAGAGGATGTGAGCGTGGGAGCACAGATACGCAGTATTTT
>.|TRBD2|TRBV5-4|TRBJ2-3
CTGKTGGTDTQYF
TGTACCGGTAAGACGGGGGGAACAGATACGCAGTATTTT